This T cell receptor beta chain was captured by sequencing in a study of cytomegalovirus exposure and HLA in healthy donors. This CDR3 is 14 amino acids long. Trimming took 0 bases from V and 6 from J, leaving 13 bases between them. Germline loops: CDR1 SGHDT, CDR2 YYEEEE. This clone has just a few counts. Its antigen is as yet unknown. Primers: 60 Vbeta forward and 13 Jbeta reverse. Assay: immunoSEQ multiplex PCR; the TCRdb copy retains only in-frame clones and omits some. The sample shows more than 60,000 clones, 77% of them seen only once. Everyone who donated was a healthy bone marrow donor. Study-wide results and limits: Later analysis showed TCR association rates varying by HLA locus, highest for DRB1 and lowest for HLA-C. Cytomegalovirus-associated TCR beta chains were listed, numbering over 150. Fewer N-insertions than the approximately 680-donor mean were reportedly shown by an Asian-associated ancestry cluster in a later analysis.

Sequencing was done on a sample of PBMCs. This TCR was sampled from a male donor in good health and CMV-seropositive. The rearrangement joins TRBV5-6 to TRBJ2-7, with a tentative D call TRBD1 (6 bases). In nucleotides, the CDR3 is TGTGCCAGCAGCTTGGTACAGGGAGAACGCGAGCAGTACTTC. Translation: CASSLVQGEREQYF.